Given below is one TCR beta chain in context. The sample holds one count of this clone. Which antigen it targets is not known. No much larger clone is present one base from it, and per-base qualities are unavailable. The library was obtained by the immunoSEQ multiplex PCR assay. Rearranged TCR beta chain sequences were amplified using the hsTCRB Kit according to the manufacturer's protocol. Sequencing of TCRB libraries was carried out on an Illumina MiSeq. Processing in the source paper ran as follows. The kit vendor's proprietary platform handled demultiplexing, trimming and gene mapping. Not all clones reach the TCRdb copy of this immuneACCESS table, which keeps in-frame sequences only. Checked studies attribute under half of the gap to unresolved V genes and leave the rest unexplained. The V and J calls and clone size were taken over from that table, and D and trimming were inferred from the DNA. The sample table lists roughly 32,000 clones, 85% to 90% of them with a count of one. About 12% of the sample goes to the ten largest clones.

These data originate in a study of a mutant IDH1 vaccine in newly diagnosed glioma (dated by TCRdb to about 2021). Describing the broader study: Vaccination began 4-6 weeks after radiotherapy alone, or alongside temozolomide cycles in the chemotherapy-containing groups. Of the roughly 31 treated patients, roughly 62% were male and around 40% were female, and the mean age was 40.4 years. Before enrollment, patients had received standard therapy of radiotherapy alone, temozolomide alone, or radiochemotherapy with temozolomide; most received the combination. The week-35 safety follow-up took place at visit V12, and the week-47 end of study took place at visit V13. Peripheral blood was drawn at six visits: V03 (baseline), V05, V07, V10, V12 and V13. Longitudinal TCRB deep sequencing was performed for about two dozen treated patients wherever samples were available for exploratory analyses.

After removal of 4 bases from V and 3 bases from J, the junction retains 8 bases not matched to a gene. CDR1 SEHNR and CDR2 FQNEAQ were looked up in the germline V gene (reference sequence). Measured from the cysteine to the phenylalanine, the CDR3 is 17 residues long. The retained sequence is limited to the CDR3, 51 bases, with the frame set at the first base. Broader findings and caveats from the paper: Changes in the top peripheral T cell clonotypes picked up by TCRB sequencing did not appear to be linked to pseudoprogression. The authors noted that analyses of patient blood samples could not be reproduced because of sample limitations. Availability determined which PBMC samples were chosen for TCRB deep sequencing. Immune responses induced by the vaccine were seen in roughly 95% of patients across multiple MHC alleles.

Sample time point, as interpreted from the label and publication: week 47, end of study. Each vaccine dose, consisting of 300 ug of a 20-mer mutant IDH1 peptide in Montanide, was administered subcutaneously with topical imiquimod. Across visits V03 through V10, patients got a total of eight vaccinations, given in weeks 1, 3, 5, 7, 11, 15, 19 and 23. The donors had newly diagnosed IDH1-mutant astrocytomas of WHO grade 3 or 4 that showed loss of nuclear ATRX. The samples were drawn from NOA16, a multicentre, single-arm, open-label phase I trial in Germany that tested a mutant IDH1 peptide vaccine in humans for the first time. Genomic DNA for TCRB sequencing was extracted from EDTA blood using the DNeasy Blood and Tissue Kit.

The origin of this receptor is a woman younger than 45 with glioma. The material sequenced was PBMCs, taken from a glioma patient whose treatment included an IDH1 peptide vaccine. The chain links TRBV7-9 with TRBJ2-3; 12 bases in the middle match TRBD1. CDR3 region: CASSSTGTGGWTDTQYF. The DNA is TGTGCCAGCAGCTCTACCGGGACAGGGGGCTGGACAGATACGCAGTATTTT.